This T cell receptor beta chain was captured in a study of OX40 agonist ivuxolimab in advanced cancers. Study-wide background: Ivuxolimab, an agonist antibody against OX40 (CD134), was given to patients.

CDR3 length: 15 amino acids. CDR1 LNHNV and CDR2 YYDKDF come from the germline V gene (reference sequence). The V end was cut by 0 bases, the J end by 8 bases, with 14 bases between. As regards this clone: Antigen specificity is unknown.

General observations from the study: Low levels of normalized T-cell clonal expansion also appeared in some nonresponders. CD8+ T cells (on average) carried more expanded clones than CD4+ T cells. Clonal expansion in partial responders at 0.1-3.0 mg/kg ranked among the lowest.

Assay: immunoSEQ multiplex PCR; the TCRdb copy retains only in-frame clones and omits some. The sample has roughly 65,000 clones, just over 85% seen once. This TCR was recovered from an adult with an advanced solid tumor such as melanoma, head and neck, liver or kidney cancer. The gene calls are TRBV15 and TRBJ1-3; no definite D call. Sequencing used CD4+ or CD8+ T cells sorted from blood, obtained in a trial of the OX40 agonist ivuxolimab. The CDR3 sequence is CATSRDLAVRDTIYF. CDR3 DNA: TGTGCCACCAGCAGAGATCTAGCCGTCCGGGACACCATATATTTT.